This T cell receptor (beta chain) was found in a study of technical replicates of blood from a handful of donors. Germline assignment: CDR1 MGHRA and CDR2 YSYEKL. V lost 4 bases and J lost 6; bases outside the gene matches: 9. This CDR3 contains 15 residues. The protocol was immunoSEQ multiplex PCR, while the TCRdb copy is restricted to in-frame clones and leaves out a portion. Of 55,000 to 80,000 clones detected, 98% appear once; the ten largest clones hold roughly 0.17%. The V and J genes are TRBV4-1 and TRBJ1-2; 9 positions agree with TRBD1. The source material was T cells isolated from PBMCs. This clonotype was obtained from a human donor in good health. CDR3 coding DNA: TGCGCCAGCAGCCCACCGGGACAGGGAGCGAATGGCTACACCTTC. It codes for CASSPPGQGANGYTF.